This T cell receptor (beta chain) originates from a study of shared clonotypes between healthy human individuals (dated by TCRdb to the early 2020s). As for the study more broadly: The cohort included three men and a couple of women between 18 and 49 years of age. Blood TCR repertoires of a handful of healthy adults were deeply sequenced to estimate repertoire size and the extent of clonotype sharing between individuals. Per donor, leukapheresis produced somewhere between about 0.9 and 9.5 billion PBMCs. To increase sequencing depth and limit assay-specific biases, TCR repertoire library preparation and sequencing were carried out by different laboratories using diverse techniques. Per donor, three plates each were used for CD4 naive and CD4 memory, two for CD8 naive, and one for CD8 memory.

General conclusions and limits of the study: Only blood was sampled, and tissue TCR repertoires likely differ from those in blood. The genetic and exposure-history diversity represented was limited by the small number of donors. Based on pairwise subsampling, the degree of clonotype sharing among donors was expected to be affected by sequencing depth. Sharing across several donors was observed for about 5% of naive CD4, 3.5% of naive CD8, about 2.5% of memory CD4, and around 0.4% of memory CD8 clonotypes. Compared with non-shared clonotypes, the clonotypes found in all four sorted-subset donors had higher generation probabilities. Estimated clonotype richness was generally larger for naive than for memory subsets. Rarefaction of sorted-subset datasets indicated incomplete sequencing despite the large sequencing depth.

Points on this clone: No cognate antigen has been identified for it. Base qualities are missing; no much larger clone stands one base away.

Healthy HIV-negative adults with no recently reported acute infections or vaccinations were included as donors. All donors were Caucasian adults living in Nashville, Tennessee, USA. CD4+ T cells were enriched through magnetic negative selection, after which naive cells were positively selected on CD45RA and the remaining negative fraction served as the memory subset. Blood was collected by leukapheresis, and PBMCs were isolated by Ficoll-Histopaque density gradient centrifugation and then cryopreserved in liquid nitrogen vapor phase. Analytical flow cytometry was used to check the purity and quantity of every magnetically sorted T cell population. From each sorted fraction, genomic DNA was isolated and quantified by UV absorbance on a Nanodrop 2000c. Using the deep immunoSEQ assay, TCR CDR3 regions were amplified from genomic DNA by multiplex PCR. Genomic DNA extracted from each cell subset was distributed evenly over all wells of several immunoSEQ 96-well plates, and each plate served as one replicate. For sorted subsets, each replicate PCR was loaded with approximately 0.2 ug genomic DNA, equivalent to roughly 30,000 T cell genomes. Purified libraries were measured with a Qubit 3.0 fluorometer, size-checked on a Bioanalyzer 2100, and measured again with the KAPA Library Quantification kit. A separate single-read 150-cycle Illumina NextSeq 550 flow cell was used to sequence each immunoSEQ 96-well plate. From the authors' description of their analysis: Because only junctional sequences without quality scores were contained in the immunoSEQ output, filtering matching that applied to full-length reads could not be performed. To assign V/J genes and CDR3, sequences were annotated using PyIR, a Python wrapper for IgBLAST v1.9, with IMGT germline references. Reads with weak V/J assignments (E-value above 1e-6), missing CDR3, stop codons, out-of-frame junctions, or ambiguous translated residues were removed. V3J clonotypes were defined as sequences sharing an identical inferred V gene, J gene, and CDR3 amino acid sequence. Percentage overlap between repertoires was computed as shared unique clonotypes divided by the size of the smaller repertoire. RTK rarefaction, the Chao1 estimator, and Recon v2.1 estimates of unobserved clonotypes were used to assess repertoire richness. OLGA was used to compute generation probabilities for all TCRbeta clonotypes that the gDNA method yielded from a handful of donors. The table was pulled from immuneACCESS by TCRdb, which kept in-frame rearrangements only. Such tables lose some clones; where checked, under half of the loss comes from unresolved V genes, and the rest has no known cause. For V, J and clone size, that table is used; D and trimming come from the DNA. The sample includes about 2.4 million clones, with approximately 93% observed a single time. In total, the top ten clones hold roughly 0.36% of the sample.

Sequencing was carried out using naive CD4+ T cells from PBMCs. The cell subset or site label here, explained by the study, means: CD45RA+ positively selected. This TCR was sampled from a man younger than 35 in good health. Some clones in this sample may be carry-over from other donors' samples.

Read as DNA, the sequence is TGTGCCAGCAGCTTAACTAGCGGGGGCACAGATACGCAGTATTTT. It encodes CASSLTSGGTDTQYF. This receptor chain uses TRBV7-9 and TRBJ2-3; TRBD2 matches 10 bases in the middle. Trimmed from V: 2 bases; trimmed from J: 1 base; junction bases lacking a gene match: 0. The CDR3, cysteine through phenylalanine, is 15 amino acids long. The retained sequence is limited to the CDR3, 45 bases, with the frame set at the first base. CDR1 is given as SEHNR and CDR2 as FQNEAQ, both from the germline V gene (reference sequence).